This paragraph covers one TCR beta chain sequence. It lacks a known antigen. Base qualities were left out, and no much larger clone turns up one base away. The sample comes from a study of patients and donors after allogeneic stem cell transplantation (dated by TCRdb to 2020 to 2021). V trim: 4 bases; J trim: 4 bases; unmatched bases: 11. The CDR3 runs 16 residues from the cysteine to the phenylalanine. Of the read, only the CDR3 DNA is kept; its 48 bases are in frame from base 1. CDR1 SGHDN and CDR2 FVKESK are derived from the germline V gene. The receptor library was made with RT-PCR. Sequenced on a NextSeq 550. Using fastp trimming at Q25 and MiXCR clonotype assembly, TCRdb reanalyzed the public sequencing data and kept in-frame beta chains. Every entry covers one CDR3 protein and lists the most common genes and DNA from its rows. Recorded for this sample are 150,000 or so distinct CDR3 sequences; 24% of them occurred a single time. The ten largest account for around 26% of the sample.

This chain is built from TRBV14 and TRBJ1-2; the central 8 bases match TRBD1. This receptor was obtained from a human donor who was either an allogeneic HSCT recipient or a stem cell or donor lymphocyte infusion donor (not recorded which). It is not recorded whose cells these are; they may come from a transplant donor. The source material was blood, either unsorted or a sorted T cell fraction (not recorded which). The bases are TGTGCCAGCAGCCGTCGTCCGGGACAGGACTTCTATGGCTACACCTTC. This is translated as CASSRRPGQDFYGYTF.